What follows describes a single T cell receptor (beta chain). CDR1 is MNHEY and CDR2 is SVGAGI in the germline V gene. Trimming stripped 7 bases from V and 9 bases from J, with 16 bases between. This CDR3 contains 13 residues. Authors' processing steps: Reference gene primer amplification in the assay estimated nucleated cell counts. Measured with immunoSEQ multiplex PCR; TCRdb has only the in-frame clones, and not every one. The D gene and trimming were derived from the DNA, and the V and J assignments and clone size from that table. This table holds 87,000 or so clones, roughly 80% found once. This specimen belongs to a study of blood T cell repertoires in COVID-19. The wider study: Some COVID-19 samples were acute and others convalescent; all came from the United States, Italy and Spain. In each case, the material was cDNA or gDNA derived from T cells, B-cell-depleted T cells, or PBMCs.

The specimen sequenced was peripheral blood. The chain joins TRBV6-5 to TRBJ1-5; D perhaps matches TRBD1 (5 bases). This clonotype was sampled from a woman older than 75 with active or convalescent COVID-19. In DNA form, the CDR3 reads TGTGCCAGCAAGGACACGACGGTCCGGCCCCAGCATTTT. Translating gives CASKDTTVRPQHF.